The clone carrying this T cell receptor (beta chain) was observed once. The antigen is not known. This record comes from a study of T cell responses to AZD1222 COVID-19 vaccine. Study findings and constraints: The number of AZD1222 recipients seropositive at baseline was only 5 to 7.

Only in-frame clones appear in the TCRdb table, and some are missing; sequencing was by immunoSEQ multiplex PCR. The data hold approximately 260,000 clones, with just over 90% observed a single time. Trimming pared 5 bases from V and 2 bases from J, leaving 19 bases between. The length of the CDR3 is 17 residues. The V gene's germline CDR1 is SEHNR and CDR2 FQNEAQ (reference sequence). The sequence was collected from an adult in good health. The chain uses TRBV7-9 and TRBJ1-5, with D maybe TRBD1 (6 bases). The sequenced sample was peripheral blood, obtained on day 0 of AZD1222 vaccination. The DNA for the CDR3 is TGTGCCAGCAGCCCGTGGACAGCCGGTTTGGGCAATCAGCCCCAGCATTTT. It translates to CASSPWTAGLGNQPQHF.